Shown below are 27 T cell receptor beta chains from a single sample sequenced in a study of T-cell memory formation after mild COVID-19. MiXCR, run by TCRdb on the 5' RACE reads, gives a single entry per CDR3 protein. The table has more than 100,000 distinct CDR3 sequences, around 15% seen once. The sample taken for sequencing was PBMCs or a T cell subset sorted from them (not recorded which). The receptors stem from a man aged 18 to 35 who had mild COVID-19 (a few samples of this study predate the infection). Cell type and time point are not known.

A few counts support this clonotype. The rearrangement links TRBV7-6 to TRBJ2-2; the D is unclear. CDR3 length: 16 amino acids. The V gene's germline CDR1 is SGHVS and CDR2 FNYEAQ. The V gene lost 2 bases and the J gene lost 0 bases, with 10 bases spanning the gap. This CDR3 reads CASSLQVVTNTGELFF. CDR3 bases: TGTGCCAGCAGCTTACAGGTCGTGACGAACACCGGGGAGCTGTTTTTT.

V usage is TRBV6-5 and J usage is TRBJ2-5, with D tentatively TRBD1 (5 bases). The CDR3 loop spans 13 amino acids. Germline V gene data show CDR1 as MNHEY and CDR2 as SVGAGI. The germline V and J ends were trimmed by 6 bases and 5 bases, with 13 bases remaining between them. This CDR3 reads CASRVWSGETQYF. The CDR3 DNA reads as TGTGCCAGCAGGGTGTGGTCAGGGGAGACCCAGTACTTC.

Here the CDR3 reads CASSRLAGNTDTQYF. DNA of the CDR3: TGTGCCAGCAGCCGACTAGCGGGGAACACAGATACGCAGTATTTT. The chain links TRBV12-3 or TRBV12-4 to TRBJ2-3; 11 bases are a match to TRBD2. J gave up 2 bases and V 6 bases, and 4 bases lay outside the gene matches. The CDR3 runs to 15 residues.

The chain employs TRBV21-1 and TRBJ2-5; the table assigns TRBD1, which was not confirmed against the DNA. TRBV21-1 is annotated as a pseudogene. The CDR3 has 17 amino acids. CDR3 amino acids: CASSKDRTGPSQETQYF. CDR3 coding DNA: TGTGCCAGCAGCAAAGATCGGACAGGTCCGTCTCAAGAGACCCAGTACTTC.

This chain links TRBV18 with TRBJ1-1, with TRBD1 matching over 7 bases. After removal of 4 bases from V and 6 bases from J, the junction contained 11 bases not matched to a gene. The CDR3 sequence is 15 residues long. Germline CDR1 and CDR2: KGHSH and LQKENI. CDR3 DNA: TGTGCCAGCTCACTCCAGACAGGGATAGGCGCTGAAGCTTTCTTT. Its protein product is CASSLQTGIGAEAFF. Supplemented by reference TRBV18 and TRBJ1-1, the full variable domain reads NAGVMQNPRHLVRRRGQEARLRCSPMKGHSHVYWYRQLPEEGLKFMVYLQKENIIDESGMPKERFSAEFPKEGPSILRIQQVVRGDSAAYFCASSLQTGIGAEAFFGQGTRLTVV.

This clonotype has just a few counts. This chain connects TRBV5-1 to TRBJ2-1, with D maybe TRBD2 (5 bases). The CDR3 is 13 amino acids. The V end was cut by 0 bases, the J end by 7 bases, with 8 bases between. Germline V gene lookup returns CDR1 SGHRS and CDR2 YFSETQ. The CDR3 sequence is CASSLVTSNEQFF. In DNA, the CDR3 is TGCGCCAGCAGCTTGGTTACTAGTAATGAGCAGTTCTTC.

This clonotype appeared a few times. The chain employs TRBV7-2 and TRBJ2-5; D remains unclear. The CDR3 sequence is 12 residues long. From germline, CDR1 is SGHTA and CDR2 FQGNSA. Trimming pared 4 bases from V and 5 bases from J, leaving 8 bases between. CDR3: CASSSPRETQYF. The CDR3 DNA sequence: TGTGCCAGCAGCTCCCCCAGGGAGACCCAGTACTTC.

The rearrangement uses TRBV6-5 and TRBJ2-5, with TRBD2 matching over 9 bases. Looked up from germline, CDR1 is MNHEY and CDR2 is SVGAGI. J lost 4 bases, V lost 0 bases, and 9 bases had no gene match. This CDR3 comprises 17 residues. In DNA form, the CDR3 reads TGTGCCAGCAGTTACTCGGTCGCGGGGGGGCTCGGAGAGACCCAGTACTTC. It specifies CASSYSVAGGLGETQYF.

This clonotype was counted ten times or more. CDR3 sequence: CASSETLTSGEHTQYF. CDR3 in DNA: TGCGCCAGCAGCGAGACACTGACTAGCGGGGAGCATACGCAGTATTTT. V gene TRBV5-1 combines with J gene TRBJ2-3; TRBD2 aligns across 11 bases. Trimming removed 4 bases from V and 7 bases from J; junction bases left unmatched: 11. Germline loops: CDR1 SGHRS, CDR2 YFSETQ. The CDR3 sequence is 16 residues long.

The rearrangement joins TRBV6-5 to TRBJ2-1; the match to TRBD1 covers 12 bases. CDR1 is MNHEY and CDR2 is SVGAGI in the germline V gene. V was clipped by 9 bases and J by 9 bases; unmatched bases: 12. The CDR3 loop spans 15 amino acids. The CDR3 protein is CASTIRGTGGSEQFF. The CDR3 DNA follows: TGTGCCAGTACCATCCGGGGGACAGGGGGCTCTGAGCAGTTCTTC.

This clonotype has only a few counts. The chain couples TRBV27 to TRBJ2-1, with 10 bases fitting TRBD2. The CDR3 runs 17 residues. V shed 5 bases and J 4 bases; nucleotides not matched to a gene: 11. CDR1 and CDR2 (germline): MNHEY, SMNVEV (reference sequence). Here the CDR3 reads CASSRVSGGAVYNEQFF. Here the CDR3 DNA reads TGTGCCAGCAGTAGAGTGAGCGGGGGGGCGGTTTACAATGAGCAGTTCTTC.

The V gene is TRBV6-2 or TRBV6-3, the J gene TRBJ2-7, with TRBD1 matching 7 bases. The junction had 7 bases not matched to a gene; V was cut back by 6 bases and J by 5 bases. Germline assignment: CDR1 MNHEY and CDR2 SVGEGT. This CDR3 is built from 13 residues. The chain's CDR3 is CASRPQGPHEQYF. The CDR3 DNA follows: TGTGCCAGCAGACCACAGGGGCCCCACGAGCAGTACTTC.

The CDR3 region has the DNA TGTGCCAGCAGCTTATCATCCCCTGGGGACAGGGATGAAAAACTGTTTTTT. Amino acid sequence: CASSLSSPGDRDEKLFF. V and J are TRBV7-2 and TRBJ1-4; 9 bases map to TRBD1. Germline-derived CDR1 and CDR2 are SGHTA and FQGNSA. CDR3 length: 17 amino acids. The trim removed 2 bases at V and 6 bases at J, leaving 10 bases unmatched.

The rearrangement joins TRBV5-6 to TRBJ1-1; D is unresolved. Trimming stripped 4 bases from V and 3 bases from J, with 13 bases between. Germline V gives CDR1 SGHDT, CDR2 YYEEEE. This CDR3 has 14 residues. DNA for the CDR3: TGTGCCAGCAGCCCTCTTGGGGTCTACACTGAAGCTTTCTTT. Translating gives CASSPLGVYTEAFF.

The sample holds a few counts of this clonotype. The chain has TRBV19 and TRBJ1-1, with 7 bases that match TRBD1. The CDR3 runs 15 residues. Germline-derived CDR1 and CDR2 are LNHDA and SQIVND (reference sequence). Germline trimming cut 3 bases from V and 6 bases from J; bases unmatched to any gene: 10. The CDR3 DNA is TGTGCCAGTAGTATGTTGAGGGGGCAGGGCGCTGAAGCTTTCTTT. Protein sequence: CASSMLRGQGAEAFF.

The table lists this clonotype with a few counts. The chain employs TRBV6-2 or TRBV6-3 and TRBJ2-3; TRBD2 matches 11 bases. V trimming: 0 bases; J trimming: 0 bases; junction bases outside the gene matches: 11. Germline assignment: CDR1 MNHEY and CDR2 SVGEGT. The CDR3 is made up of 20 amino acids. The CDR3, as DNA: TGTGCCAGCAGTTACTCCCTAGCGGGGGGCATTTCCTCTAGCACAGATACGCAGTATTTT. Protein product: CASSYSLAGGISSSTDTQYF.

The chain is built from TRBV7-9 and TRBJ1-1; the D gene is possibly TRBD1 (5 bases). Per germline, CDR1 SEHNR and CDR2 FQNEAQ (reference sequence). V lost 7 bases and J 0 bases, leaving 12 bases between the germline ends. This CDR3 has 14 residues. The CDR3 loop reads CASTGWGMNTEAFF. The CDR3 nucleotides are TGTGCCAGCACGGGGTGGGGGATGAACACTGAAGCTTTCTTT.

This clonotype came up a few times. The chain links TRBV12-3 or TRBV12-4 to TRBJ2-4, with D possibly being TRBD1 (6 bases). CDR3 length: 14 amino acids. V lost 8 bases to trimming and J lost 6 bases, with 17 bases between them. Here the CDR3 DNA reads TGTGCCAGCTCTCCCCCCCGGGACATAAACATTCAGTACTTC. Amino acid sequence: CASSPPRDINIQYF.

This clonotype was counted at least ten times. This chain joins TRBV5-1 and TRBJ1-4; 7 bases agree with TRBD1. The CDR3 sequence is 15 residues long. Germline CDR1 is SGHRS and CDR2 is YFSETQ. J was trimmed by 8 bases and V by 6 bases; bases with no gene match: 13. CDR3 amino acids: CASTPFGQAGEKLFF. As DNA, the CDR3 is TGCGCCAGCACTCCTTTCGGACAGGCTGGAGAAAAACTGTTTTTT.

V is TRBV24-1 and J is TRBJ2-5; 10 positions match TRBD1. The V gene end was trimmed by 3 bases and the J gene end by 5 bases; junction bases not matched to a gene: 8. The V gene's germline CDR1 is KGHDR and CDR2 SFDVKD. This CDR3 has 16 residues. The CDR3, as DNA: TGTGCCACCAGTGATGCCGGGACAGGGGATGGGGAGACCCAGTACTTC. Translated, it gives CATSDAGTGDGETQYF.

The sample holds a few counts of this clonotype. The CDR3 DNA is TGTGCCAGCATCCTGACCCCGAGCTCCTATAATTCACCCCTCCACTTT. As protein: CASILTPSSYNSPLHF. The chain carries TRBV7-2 and TRBJ1-6, with unresolved D. Trimming took off 7 bases at V and 0 bases at J, with 13 bases between the two ends. Germline values: CDR1 SGHTA, CDR2 FQGNSA. The CDR3 runs 16 residues.

This clonotype came up many times. The chain combines TRBV19 with TRBJ2-7; 9 nucleotides align to TRBD1. CDR1 is LNHDA and CDR2 is SQIVND in the germline V gene (reference sequence). CDR3 length: 15 amino acids. Unmatched junction bases numbered 6, after V lost 3 bases and J lost 3 bases. This CDR3 reads CASSIYRGQLYEQYF. CDR3 bases: TGTGCCAGTAGTATTTACAGGGGGCAACTCTACGAGCAGTACTTC.

This clonotype was detected ten times or more. V gene TRBV7-2 combines with J gene TRBJ1-6, with a weak D call TRBD1 (6 bases). The germline V gene encodes CDR1 SGHTA and CDR2 FQGNSA. There are 14 residues in the CDR3. Trimming pared 3 bases from V and 6 bases from J, leaving 9 bases between. CDR3: CASSFKQGNSPLHF. The DNA for the CDR3 is TGTGCCAGCAGCTTTAAACAGGGTAATTCACCCCTCCACTTT.

The chain combines TRBV29-1 with TRBJ1-2; D unresolved. Germline lookup yields CDR1 SQVTM and CDR2 ANQGSEA. This CDR3 is 11 amino acids long. CDR3 protein: CTLWQADGYTF. CDR3 DNA: TGCACCCTCTGGCAGGCGGATGGCTACACCTTC. The full variable domain, with the rest looked up from reference TRBV29-1 and TRBJ1-2, is SAVISQKPSRDICQRGTSLTIQCQVDSQVTMMFWYRQQPGQSLTLIATANQGSEATYESGFVIDKFPISRPNLTFSTLTVSNMSPEDSSIYLCTLWQADGYTFGSGTRLTVV.

This chain links TRBV7-2 with TRBJ2-7; D gene ambiguous. Looked up from germline, CDR1 is SGHTA and CDR2 is FQGNSA. CDR3 length: 15 residues. The V end lost 4 bases, the J end lost 0 bases, and 13 bases lay between the germline ends. DNA for the CDR3: TGTGCCAGCAGCTCGTTTCTACGCAGCTCCTACGAGCAGTACTTC. Translating it yields CASSSFLRSSYEQYF. The full variable domain, its missing parts supplied by reference TRBV7-2 and TRBJ2-7, is GAGVSQSPSNKVTEKGKDVELRCDPISGHTALYWYRQSLGQGLEFLIYFQGNSAPDKSGLPSDRFSAERTGGSVSTLTIQRTQQEDSAVYLCASSSFLRSSYEQYFGPGTRLTVT.

In this sample, this clonotype turned up a few times. The chain has TRBV4-2 and TRBJ2-1; TRBD2 matches at 13 bases. The CDR3 sequence is 15 residues long. V shed 3 bases and J 5 bases; nucleotides not matched to a gene: 1. CDR1 LGHNA and CDR2 YNFKEQ come from the germline V gene. In DNA, the CDR3 is TGTGCCAGCAGCCAGGGACTAGCGGGGAACAATGAGCAGTTCTTC. Its protein is CASSQGLAGNNEQFF.

The chain combines TRBV5-1 with TRBJ2-3; D remains ambiguous. This CDR3 spans 14 amino acids. V was trimmed by 4 bases and J by 2 bases, leaving 11 bases between them. Germline loops: CDR1 SGHRS, CDR2 YFSETQ. This CDR3 reads CASSQRENTDTQYF. The CDR3 nucleotides are TGCGCCAGCAGCCAGCGAGAAAACACAGATACGCAGTATTTT.